This TCR beta chain was recovered during a study of cytomegalovirus exposure and HLA in healthy donors. About the research overall: Previous work identified roughly 110 million unique TCR beta sequences from about 179 million T cells.

Amplification used 60 Vbeta primers and 13 Jbeta primers. Assay: immunoSEQ multiplex PCR; the TCRdb copy retains only in-frame clones and omits some. The data show some 220,000 clones, with roughly 78% seen just once and under 0.6% held by the top ten. Germline V lookup: CDR1 LNHDA, CDR2 SQIVND (reference sequence). The CDR3 runs 14 residues. The ends were cut back, 0 bases at V and 11 bases at J, with 14 bases in the middle. Unrecorded immune exposures were likely, despite nominal health at sampling. Sequencing used PBMCs. This rearrangement joins TRBV19 to TRBJ1-5; tentatively, D is TRBD1 (6 bases). The TCR was taken from a boy aged 5-17 years in good health and CMV-seronegative. The CDR3 sequence is CASSIEPGDKAQHF. The CDR3 nucleotides read TGTGCCAGTAGTATAGAACCAGGGGACAAAGCCCAGCATTTT.